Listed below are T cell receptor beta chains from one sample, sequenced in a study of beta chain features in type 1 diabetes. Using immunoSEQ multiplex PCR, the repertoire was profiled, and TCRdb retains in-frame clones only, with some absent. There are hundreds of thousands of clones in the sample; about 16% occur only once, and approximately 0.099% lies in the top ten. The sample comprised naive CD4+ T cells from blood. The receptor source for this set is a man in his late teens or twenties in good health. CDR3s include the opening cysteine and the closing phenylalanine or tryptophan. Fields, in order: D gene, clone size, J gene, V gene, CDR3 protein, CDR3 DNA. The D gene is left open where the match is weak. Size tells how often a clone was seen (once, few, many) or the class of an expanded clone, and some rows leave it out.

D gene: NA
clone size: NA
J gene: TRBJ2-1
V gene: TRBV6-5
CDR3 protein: CATKTGRNSREQFF
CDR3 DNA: TGTGCCACGAAGACAGGGAGGAATAGTCGTGAGCAGTTCTTC

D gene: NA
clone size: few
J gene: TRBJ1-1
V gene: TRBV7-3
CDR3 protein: CASTDGAGSTEAFF
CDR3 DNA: TGTGCCAGCACGGATGGGGCAGGGAGCACTGAAGCTTTCTTT

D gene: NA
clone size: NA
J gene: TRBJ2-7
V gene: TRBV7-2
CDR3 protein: CASSLVGHNLFPYEQYF
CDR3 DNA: TGTGCCAGCAGCTTAGTTGGGCACAACTTGTTTCCCTACGAGCAGTACTTC

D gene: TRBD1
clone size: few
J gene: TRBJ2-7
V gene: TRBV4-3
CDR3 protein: CASSQGTGLSEQYF
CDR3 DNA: TGCGCCAGCAGCCAGGGGACAGGGCTAAGTGAGCAGTACTTC

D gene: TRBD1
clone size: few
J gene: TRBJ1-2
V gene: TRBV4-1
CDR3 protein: CASSQAIGTEYGYTF
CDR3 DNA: TGCGCCAGCAGCCAGGCCATCGGGACAGAATATGGCTACACCTTC

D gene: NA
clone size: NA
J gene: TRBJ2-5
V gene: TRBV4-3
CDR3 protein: CASSQDRDLKTQYF
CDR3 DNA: TGCGCCAGCAGCCAAGACAGGGATTTAAAGACCCAGTACTTC

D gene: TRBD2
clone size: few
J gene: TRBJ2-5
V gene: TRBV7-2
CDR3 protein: CASSLEGGRGATQYF
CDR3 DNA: TGTGCCAGCAGCTTAGAGGGCGGGAGAGGCGCGACCCAGTACTTC

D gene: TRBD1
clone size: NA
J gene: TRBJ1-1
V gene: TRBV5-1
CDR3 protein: CASSPGQGNTEAFF
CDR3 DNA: TGCGCCAGCAGCCCAGGACAGGGAAACACTGAAGCTTTCTTT

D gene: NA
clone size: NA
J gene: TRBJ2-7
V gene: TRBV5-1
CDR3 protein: CASSLGGTYEQYF
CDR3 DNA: TGCGCCAGCAGCTTGGGGGGCACCTACGAGCAGTACTTC

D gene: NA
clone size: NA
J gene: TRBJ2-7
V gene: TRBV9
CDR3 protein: CASSVDPLQGPYEQYF
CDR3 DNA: TGTGCCAGCAGCGTAGACCCCTTACAGGGACCCTACGAGCAGTACTTC

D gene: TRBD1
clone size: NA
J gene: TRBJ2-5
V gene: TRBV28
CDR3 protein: CASSLGGQGIQETQYF
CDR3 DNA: TGTGCCAGCAGTTTAGGGGGACAGGGGATCCAAGAGACCCAGTACTTC